Listed below are T cell receptor beta chains from one sample, sequenced in a study of shared clonotypes between healthy human individuals. Repertoires were generated with immunoSEQ multiplex PCR, while TCRdb's copy carries only in-frame clones and drops some. The sample lists some 240,000 clones; 60% to 80% were seen once. The specimen was memory CD4+ T cells sorted from blood. The receptors derive from a man aged 25-40 years in good health. Both conserved end residues are part of each CDR3. The order of the fields is D gene, clone size, V gene, J gene, CDR3 length, CDR3 protein, CDR3 DNA. A D gene is named only where the DNA matches it firmly. Clone size appears in some rows only: once, few, many, or a class for an expanded clone.

d_gene: NA
abundance: NA
v_gene: TRBV5-4
j_gene: TRBJ1-4
len: 15
CDR3aa: CASSLGSPGEEKLFF
CDR3nt: TGTGCCAGCAGCTTAGGGTCACCCGGGGAGGAAAAACTGTTTTTT

d_gene: TRBD2
abundance: NA
v_gene: TRBV5-4
j_gene: TRBJ2-5
len: 16
CDR3aa: CASRPGLAGGQETQYF
CDR3nt: TGTGCCAGCAGACCGGGACTAGCGGGAGGGCAAGAGACCCAGTACTTC

d_gene: TRBD2
abundance: many
v_gene: TRBV7-6
j_gene: TRBJ2-5
len: 17
CDR3aa: CASSLGTTSGIGETQYF
CDR3nt: TGTGCCAGCAGCTTAGGCACCACTAGCGGGATAGGTGAGACCCAGTACTTC

d_gene: NA
abundance: few
v_gene: TRBV28
j_gene: TRBJ1-2
len: 15
CDR3aa: CASRPFMGAGYGYTF
CDR3nt: TGTGCCAGCAGGCCCTTTATGGGCGCCGGCTATGGCTACACCTTC

d_gene: TRBD2
abundance: NA
v_gene: TRBV5-4
j_gene: TRBJ2-5
len: 14
CDR3aa: CASSLTSGEETQYF
CDR3nt: TGTGCCAGCAGCTTGACTAGCGGGGAAGAGACCCAGTACTTC

d_gene: NA
abundance: few
v_gene: TRBV15
j_gene: TRBJ1-5
len: 15
CDR3aa: CATSMGSAGNQPQHF
CDR3nt: TGTGCCACCAGCATGGGATCTGCTGGCAATCAGCCCCAGCATTTT

d_gene: NA
abundance: NA
v_gene: TRBV30
j_gene: TRBJ1-5
len: 13
CDR3aa: CAWSTDKNQPQHF
CDR3nt: TGTGCCTGGAGTACTGACAAGAATCAGCCCCAGCATTTT

d_gene: NA
abundance: NA
v_gene: TRBV9
j_gene: TRBJ2-7
len: 16
CDR3aa: CASSPQMDVLSYEQYF
CDR3nt: TGTGCCAGCAGCCCACAAATGGACGTCTTATCCTACGAGCAGTACTTC

d_gene: TRBD1
abundance: NA
v_gene: TRBV18
j_gene: TRBJ2-2
len: 15
CDR3aa: CASSLDRANTGELFF
CDR3nt: TGTGCCAGCTCACTCGACAGGGCCAACACCGGGGAGCTGTTTTTT

d_gene: TRBD2
abundance: NA
v_gene: TRBV9
j_gene: TRBJ2-3
len: 13
CDR3aa: CASSSRGGDTQYF
CDR3nt: TGTGCCAGCAGTTCCCGGGGGGGGGATACGCAGTATTTT

d_gene: NA
abundance: NA
v_gene: TRBV7-2
j_gene: TRBJ2-5
len: 11
CDR3aa: CASSFYETQYF
CDR3nt: TGTGCCAGCAGCTTTTACGAGACCCAGTACTTC

d_gene: NA
abundance: NA
v_gene: TRBV14
j_gene: TRBJ2-1
len: 13
CDR3aa: CASSQVRNNEQFF
CDR3nt: TGTGCCAGCAGCCAAGTTAGGAACAATGAGCAGTTCTTC

d_gene: NA
abundance: few
v_gene: TRBV6-5
j_gene: TRBJ2-7
len: 11
CDR3aa: CATHLGAEQYF
CDR3nt: TGTGCCACCCATTTAGGGGCCGAGCAGTACTTC

d_gene: NA
abundance: NA
v_gene: TRBV28
j_gene: TRBJ1-1
len: 12
CDR3aa: CASSGSAGSAFF
CDR3nt: TGTGCCAGCAGTGGGAGTGCAGGCAGCGCTTTCTTT

d_gene: TRBD1
abundance: NA
v_gene: TRBV28
j_gene: TRBJ1-1
len: 12
CDR3aa: CASSRQGAEAFF
CDR3nt: TGTGCCAGCAGTAGACAGGGAGCTGAAGCTTTCTTT

d_gene: NA
abundance: once
v_gene: TRBV28
j_gene: TRBJ1-1
len: 11
CDR3aa: CASTQIGSAFF
CDR3nt: TGTGCCAGCACACAAATAGGTTCAGCTTTCTTT

d_gene: TRBD1
abundance: NA
v_gene: TRBV13
j_gene: TRBJ1-2
len: 15
CDR3aa: CASSFNRGLTYGYTF
CDR3nt: TGTGCCAGCAGCTTTAACAGGGGGCTGACCTATGGCTACACCTTC

d_gene: NA
abundance: once
v_gene: TRBV4-1
j_gene: TRBJ2-2
len: 15
CDR3aa: CASSPSEVVTGELFF
CDR3nt: TGCGCCAGCAGCCCTAGCGAAGTGGTGACCGGGGAGCTGTTTTTT

d_gene: NA
abundance: NA
v_gene: TRBV4-1
j_gene: TRBJ2-7
len: 14
CDR3aa: CASSQDPHRDEQYF
CDR3nt: TGCGCCAGCAGCCAAGATCCCCACAGGGACGAGCAGTACTTC

d_gene: NA
abundance: many
v_gene: TRBV2
j_gene: TRBJ2-1
len: 15
CDR3aa: CASREQRSSYNEQFF
CDR3nt: TGTGCCAGCAGAGAACAGCGGTCCTCCTACAATGAGCAGTTCTTC

d_gene: TRBD2
abundance: NA
v_gene: TRBV5-1
j_gene: TRBJ2-7
len: 16
CDR3aa: CASSWTLAGEGYEQYF
CDR3nt: TGCGCCAGCAGCTGGACACTAGCGGGAGAGGGTTACGAGCAGTACTTC

d_gene: TRBD1
abundance: few
v_gene: TRBV6-5
j_gene: TRBJ2-1
len: 15
CDR3aa: CASTGPGTAYNEQFF
CDR3nt: TGTGCCAGCACGGGCCCCGGGACAGCCTACAATGAGCAGTTCTTC

d_gene: NA
abundance: few
v_gene: TRBV28
j_gene: TRBJ1-5
len: 13
CDR3aa: CASSSPGGQPQHF
CDR3nt: TGTGCCAGCAGTTCCCCGGGAGGTCAGCCCCAGCATTTT

d_gene: TRBD1
abundance: NA
v_gene: TRBV29-1
j_gene: TRBJ2-5
len: 11
CDR3aa: CSVPRGETQYF
CDR3nt: TGCAGCGTTCCCAGGGGGGAGACCCAGTACTTC

d_gene: NA
abundance: NA
v_gene: TRBV18
j_gene: TRBJ1-5
len: 14
CDR3aa: CASSPEVVWQPQHF
CDR3nt: TGTGCCAGCTCACCGGAAGTTGTGTGGCAGCCCCAGCATTTT

d_gene: NA
abundance: NA
v_gene: TRBV28
j_gene: TRBJ1-3
len: 12
CDR3aa: CASSSSVNTIYF
CDR3nt: TGTGCCAGCAGTTCCTCGGTAAACACCATATATTTT

d_gene: TRBD1
abundance: NA
v_gene: TRBV15
j_gene: TRBJ1-2
len: 14
CDR3aa: CATSREGADYGYTF
CDR3nt: TGTGCCACCAGTCGCGAGGGGGCGGACTATGGCTACACCTTC

d_gene: NA
abundance: NA
v_gene: TRBV29-1
j_gene: TRBJ1-4
len: 14
CDR3aa: CSVAAGSGNEKLFF
CDR3nt: TGCAGCGTTGCTGCGGGGTCGGGTAATGAAAAACTGTTTTTT

d_gene: NA
abundance: NA
v_gene: TRBV20-1
j_gene: TRBJ2-7
len: 11
CDR3aa: CSAYRVGEQYF
CDR3nt: TGCAGTGCGTATCGTGTGGGAGAGCAGTACTTC